This T cell receptor (beta chain) was sequenced during a study of shared T cell receptors in the human thymus. Using immunoSEQ multiplex PCR, the repertoire was profiled, and TCRdb retains in-frame clones only, with some absent. This sample carries hundreds of thousands of clones, approximately 87% of them seen once, and the ten largest clones take roughly 0.0097%. This clone turned up a few times. This CDR3 has 15 residues. In germline, CDR1 is MNHEY, CDR2 SMNVEV (reference sequence). J was trimmed by 6 bases and V by 6 bases; bases with no gene match: 10. The sample also formed part of further work on human thymus T cells. From that report: Healthy Finnish infants undergoing corrective surgery for congenital heart defects provided the donor material. It was from resections taken during corrective heart surgery that the thymus tissue came. Gene usage (both V and J) appeared biased in thymic and blood repertoires. Unrelated individuals had highly overlapping thymic repertoires, as reported in related research.

The V call is TRBV27, the J call TRBJ2-7, with 11 bases identical to TRBD2. The receptor's source is a boy under two years old with a congenital heart defect. The sequenced sample consisted of thymocytes. This CDR3 reads CASSPGTSGSVEQYF. In nucleotides, the CDR3 is TGTGCCAGCAGCCCAGGAACTAGCGGGAGTGTCGAGCAGTACTTC.